The 32 T cell receptor beta chains reported below all come from one sample, sequenced in a study of regulatory T cells in long-lasting Graves disease. Stated time point: newly diagnosed GD, antithyroid drugs for less than 3 months. PBMC RNA was the source of the TCR library. Library construction for TCR beta used iRepertoire HTBI primers and Arm-PCR of CDR3 regions. Each CDR3 protein is one row after TCRdb ran MiXCR on the multiplex PCR reads. The sample lists over 350,000 distinct CDR3 sequences, approximately 16% occurring once. The data were also submitted as part of a second study, on T cells in Graves' hyperthyroidism and ophthalmopathy.

Sequencing was performed on peripheral blood mononuclear cells (PBMCs), taken at new diagnosis, from a patient treated with antithyroid drugs. These receptors came from a woman between 40 and 55 years old with Graves disease.

The chain's CDR3 is CAWSPAGGPYNEQFF. The CDR3 DNA follows: TGTGCCTGGAGCCCAGCGGGAGGGCCTTACAATGAGCAGTTCTTC. This chain connects TRBV30 to TRBJ2-1, with 10 nucleotides matching TRBD2. Germline loops: CDR1 GTSNPN, CDR2 SVGIG (reference sequence). The junction had 6 bases not matched to a gene; V was cut back by 3 bases and J by 4 bases. The CDR3 runs to 15 residues. Full variable domain (rest looked up from reference TRBV30 and TRBJ2-1): SQTIHQWPATLVQPVGSPLSLECTVEGTSNPNLYWYRQAAGRGLQLLFYSVGIGQISSEVPQNLSASRPQDRQFILSSKKLLLSDSGFYLCAWSPAGGPYNEQFFGPGTRLTVL.

This clonotype has ten or more counts. The chain uses TRBV29-1 and TRBJ2-7, with D maybe TRBD2 (6 bases). Germline CDR1 and CDR2: SQVTM and ANQGSEA. The CDR3 is made up of 13 amino acids. V was cut by 4 bases and J by 4 bases, with 14 bases left in between. CDR3 residues: CSVARGLTYEQYF. In nucleotides, the CDR3 is TGCAGCGTTGCGCGGGGTCTTACATACGAGCAGTACTTC.

The table lists this clonotype with a few counts. Its ends do not fully match the called genes, so a read error is possible. V gene TRBV19 combines with J gene TRBJ1-5; maybe TRBD1 (5 bases). Germline CDR1 and CDR2: LNHDA and SQIVND (reference sequence). This CDR3 has 15 residues. CDR3 in DNA: TGTGCCAGTACCCAAGGGGCAGGAGGGAATCAGCCCCACCATTTT. This codes for CASTQGAGGNQPHHF.

The sample holds a few counts of this clonotype. This chain joins TRBV4-3 and TRBJ2-1, with D unclear. Germline V lookup: CDR1 LGHNA, CDR2 YSLEER. The CDR3 is 14 residues long. V lost 0 bases and J 6 bases, leaving 9 bases between the germline ends. The CDR3 region is CASSQDWGTNEQFF. For the CDR3, the DNA is TGCGCCAGCAGCCAAGATTGGGGAACCAATGAGCAGTTCTTC.

For this clonotype: The junction does not match germline at one end; this may be a read error. The chain carries TRBV3-1 and TRBJ2-3, with D perhaps matching TRBD1 (6 bases). Looked up from germline, CDR1 is LGHDT and CDR2 is YNNKEL (reference sequence). This CDR3 has 14 residues. The chain's CDR3 is CASSQENRVTEACF. CDR3 coding DNA: TGTGCCAGCAGCCAGGAGAACAGGGTTACTGAAGCTTGCTTT.

This clonotype was seen at least ten times. V is TRBV2 and J is TRBJ1-2; D call uncertain. CDR3 length: 12 residues. Trimming took 0 bases from V and 7 from J, leaving 6 bases between them. The germline V gene encodes CDR1 SNHLY and CDR2 FYNNEI. The CDR3 loop reads CASSEAHGGYTF. In DNA form, the CDR3 reads TGTGCCAGCAGTGAAGCTCATGGTGGCTACACCTTC.

V and J are TRBV7-6 and TRBJ2-1; no clear D. The CDR3 covers 12 residues. The germline V gene encodes CDR1 SGHVS and CDR2 FNYEAQ. V was cut by 6 bases and J by 6 bases, with 9 bases left in between. This chain's CDR3 is CASSPEGNEQFF. The CDR3, as DNA: TGTGCCAGCAGTCCCGAAGGCAATGAGCAGTTCTTC. Full variable domain (outside the CDR3, taken from reference TRBV7-6 and TRBJ2-1): GAGVSQSPRYKVTKRGQDVALRCDPISGHVSLYWYRQALGQGPEFLTYFNYEAQQDKSGLPNDRFSAERPEGSISTLTIQRTEQRDSAMYRCASSPEGNEQFFGPGTRLTVL.

This clonotype was seen ten or more times. The chain uses TRBV11-3 and TRBJ1-4; D gene uncertain. V lost 4 bases and J 8 bases, leaving 8 bases between the germline ends. The germline V gene encodes CDR1 SGHNT and CDR2 YENEEA. This CDR3 is 12 amino acids long. CDR3 region: CASSSEGEKLFF. CDR3 sequence (DNA): TGTGCCAGCAGCTCCGAAGGGGAAAAACTGTTTTTT.

This clonotype was seen a few times. The rearrangement joins TRBV18 to TRBJ2-1; possible D gene TRBD1, 5 bases. CDR1 and CDR2 (germline): KGHSH, LQKENI. The germline V and J ends were trimmed by 2 bases and 0 bases, with 11 bases remaining between them. The CDR3 runs to 16 residues. As DNA, the CDR3 is TGTGCCAGCTCACCAGTACAGGAAAGCTCCTACAATGAGCAGTTCTTC. It is translated as CASSPVQESSYNEQFF. Full variable domain (rest looked up from reference TRBV18 and TRBJ2-1): NAGVMQNPRHLVRRRGQEARLRCSPMKGHSHVYWYRQLPEEGLKFMVYLQKENIIDESGMPKERFSAEFPKEGPSILRIQQVVRGDSAAYFCASSPVQESSYNEQFFGPGTRLTVL.

In this sample, this clonotype turned up many times. The chain has TRBV12-3 or TRBV12-4 and TRBJ2-5, with 10 bases aligning to TRBD2. Trimming removed 3 bases from V and 7 bases from J; junction bases left unmatched: 8. The CDR3 loop spans 15 amino acids. CDR3 protein: CASSFGLADPGTQYF. In DNA, the CDR3 is TGTGCCAGCAGTTTCGGACTAGCGGACCCAGGGACCCAGTACTTC.

This clonotype was picked up many times. The genes are TRBV28 and TRBJ2-3, with TRBD1 matching 9 bases. The CDR3 totals 15 residues. V lost 4 bases, J lost 4 bases, and 6 bases stayed unmatched. Germline loops: CDR1 MDHEN, CDR2 SYDVKM. DNA for the CDR3: TGTGCCAGCAGTTCGACCGGACAGGGGTCAGATACGCAGTATTTT. This encodes CASSSTGQGSDTQYF. The full variable domain, with the rest looked up from reference TRBV28 and TRBJ2-3, is DVKVTQSSRYLVKRTGEKVFLECVQDMDHENMFWYRQDPGLGLRLIYFSYDVKMKEKGDIPEGYSVSREKKERFSLILESASTNQTSMYLCASSSTGQGSDTQYFGPGTRLTVL.

This clonotype was seen only a few times. The V call is TRBV29-1, the J call TRBJ2-7, with a possible D match to TRBD2 (6 bases). V lost 1 base, J lost 2 bases, and 18 bases lay in between. The CDR3 runs to 16 residues. Germline V lookup: CDR1 SQVTM, CDR2 ANQGSEA. CDR3 protein: CSVEGSWGDRTYEQYF. CDR3 in DNA: TGCAGCGTTGAAGGGAGCTGGGGGGACCGAACCTACGAGCAGTACTTC.

This clonotype was seen ten or more times. This rearrangement joins TRBV5-1 to TRBJ2-7; D is ambiguous. Germline CDR1 and CDR2: SGHRS and YFSETQ. V was shortened by 0 bases and J by 3 bases, with 7 bases between the two germline ends. CDR3 length: 13 amino acids. CDR3 in DNA: TGCGCCAGCAGCTTGGAAAAGAACTACGAGCAGTACTTC. Translation gives CASSLEKNYEQYF. Supplemented by reference TRBV5-1 and TRBJ2-7, the full variable domain reads KAGVTQTPRYLIKTRGQQVTLSCSPISGHRSVSWYQQTPGQGLQFLFEYFSETQRNKGNFPGRFSGRQFSNSRSEMNVSTLELGDSALYLCASSLEKNYEQYFGPGTRLTVT.

This clonotype has ten or more counts. The V gene is TRBV2, the J gene TRBJ1-2; D gene ambiguous. The germline V gene encodes CDR1 SNHLY and CDR2 FYNNEI. V lost 10 bases and J 1 base, leaving 19 bases between the germline ends. This CDR3 region has 15 residues. The CDR3 sequence: CATPADQKSNYGYTF. The DNA of the CDR3 is TGTGCCACCCCAGCAGACCAAAAAAGTAACTATGGCTACACCTTC.

This clonotype has a handful of counts. The CDR3: CAWRRPAGGVGANVLTF. CDR3 coding DNA: TGTGCCTGGAGGAGACCAGCGGGAGGGGTTGGGGCCAACGTCCTGACTTTC. The chain couples TRBV30 to TRBJ2-6; 10 nucleotides agree with TRBD2. The germline gives CDR1 GTSNPN, CDR2 SVGIG (reference sequence). The V and J ends lost 3 bases and 3 bases, in that order; junction bases with no gene match: 8. This CDR3 comprises 17 residues.

This clonotype was observed a handful of times. J is TRBJ2-1 and V is TRBV6-2 or TRBV6-3, with D hard to call. The CDR3 loop spans 14 amino acids. V lost 6 bases, J lost 7 bases, and 16 bases lay in between. CDR1 and CDR2 (germline): MNHEY, SVGEGT. This chain's CDR3 is CASRSRRLRNEQFF. The CDR3 nucleotides are TGTGCCAGCAGAAGCCGACGCCTGAGGAATGAGCAGTTCTTC.

The chain is built from TRBV28 and TRBJ1-2, with 10 bases lining up with TRBD1. This CDR3 contains 17 residues. With 0 bases clipped from V and 3 bases from J, the junction kept 7 bases outside the gene matches. CDR1 and CDR2 from the germline V gene are MDHEN and SYDVKM. The CDR3 region has the DNA TGTGCCAGCAGTTTATGGACCGGGACAGGGGCGCACTATGGCTACACCTTC. Protein: CASSLWTGTGAHYGYTF.

The table lists this clonotype with a few counts. CDR3 protein: CASSQDPWDEQFF. The DNA for the CDR3 is TGCGCCAGCAGCCAAGATCCCTGGGATGAGCAGTTCTTC. The rearrangement links TRBV4-3 to TRBJ2-1, with D hard to call. Germline V CDR1 and CDR2: LGHNA, YSLEER. This CDR3 has 13 residues. Deletions cut 0 bases from V and 8 bases from J, with 8 bases between.

This clonotype was detected only a few times. This chain uses TRBV9 with TRBJ2-1, with D maybe TRBD1 (6 bases). The germline V gene has CDR1 SGDLS and CDR2 YYNGEE. V gave up 3 bases and J gave up 0 bases, with 13 bases separating them. The CDR3 consists of 16 residues. CDR3: CASSAYRASSYNEQFF. The CDR3 region has the DNA TGTGCCAGCAGCGCGTACAGGGCAAGCTCCTACAATGAGCAGTTCTTC.

The V call is TRBV3-1, the J call TRBJ2-2; 13 nucleotides agree with TRBD2. V shed 7 bases and J 0 bases; nucleotides not matched to a gene: 14. Per the germline V gene, CDR1 is LGHDT and CDR2 is YNNKEL (reference sequence). The CDR3 length is 20 residues. The CDR3 bases are TGTGCCAGCACCGCCTTGGGACTAGCGGGAAGTACGACGAACACCGGGGAGCTGTTTTTT. This sequence encodes CASTALGLAGSTTNTGELFF.

V is TRBV6-5 and J is TRBJ1-5, with D tentatively TRBD1 (6 bases). The CDR3 is 20 residues long. Trimming stripped 0 bases from V and 0 bases from J, with 21 bases between. The germline V gene has CDR1 MNHEY and CDR2 SVGAGI. CDR3 sequence: CASSYSWTDTMVNSNQPQHF. CDR3 DNA sequence: TGTGCCAGCAGTTACTCTTGGACAGATACGATGGTTAATAGCAATCAGCCCCAGCATTTT.

This clonotype was observed at least ten times. The chain employs TRBV12-3 or TRBV12-4 and TRBJ2-5; D gene ambiguous. This CDR3 has 13 amino acids. Trimming removed 1 base at V and 9 bases at J, with 12 bases between. The CDR3 protein is CASSLGGTVAQYF. As DNA, the CDR3 is TGTGCCAGCAGTTTAGGGGGTACAGTGGCCCAGTACTTC.

This clonotype came up many times. V is TRBV11-2 and J is TRBJ2-7; 7 nucleotides line up with TRBD2. This CDR3 is 15 amino acids long. The germline V gene encodes CDR1 SGHAT and CDR2 FQNNGV. The ends lost 5 bases at V and 5 bases at J; junction bases unmatched: 12. The DNA of the CDR3 is TGTGCCAGCAGCCAAAATTTGGCGGGAGCAAACGAGCAGTACTTC. It yields the protein CASSQNLAGANEQYF.

This clonotype was counted only a few times. J is TRBJ1-4 and V is TRBV5-1; 8 bases are shared with TRBD1. The germline V gene encodes CDR1 SGHRS and CDR2 YFSETQ. With 1 base clipped from V and 3 bases from J, the junction kept 8 bases outside the gene matches. This CDR3 is built from 17 residues. The CDR3 nucleotides are TGCGCCAGCAGCTTGTATCCGCCGGGACAGGCTAATGAAAAACTGTTTTTT. It encodes CASSLYPPGQANEKLFF.

The sample holds many counts of this clonotype. The V and J genes are TRBV29-1 and TRBJ1-2; D not resolved. The germline V gene has CDR1 SQVTM and CDR2 ANQGSEA. Trimming stripped 4 bases from V and 4 bases from J, with 16 bases between. The CDR3 runs to 14 residues. CDR3: CSVGTGKPSYGYTF. DNA of the CDR3: TGCAGCGTTGGCACCGGAAAACCAAGCTATGGCTACACCTTC.

This clonotype was counted at least ten times. The chain uses TRBV12-5 and TRBJ2-2; 8 positions match TRBD1. The CDR3 spans 18 residues. The germline CDR1 and CDR2 sequences are LGHNT and FRNRAP. V dropped 0 bases and J dropped 4; count of bases not matched to a gene: 10. This CDR3 reads CASGLVALGQDITGELFF. DNA for the CDR3: TGTGCTAGTGGTTTGGTGGCTTTGGGACAGGACATCACCGGGGAGCTGTTTTTT.

This clonotype occurred many times. The chain has TRBV9 and TRBJ2-1; TRBD2 matches 9 bases. Per germline, CDR1 SGDLS and CDR2 YYNGEE. With V trimmed by 0 bases and J by 4 bases, 2 bases remained unmatched. This CDR3 spans 15 amino acids. CDR3 DNA: TGTGCCAGCAGCGTAGTAGCGGGAGAGTACAATGAGCAGTTCTTC. Translation: CASSVVAGEYNEQFF.

This clonotype was counted ten times or more. V gene TRBV11-3 combines with J gene TRBJ2-7; possibly TRBD1 for D (5 bases). The CDR3 consists of 14 residues. CDR1 is SGHNT, CDR2 YENEEA, per germline. Trimming shortened V by 8 bases and J by 1 base, and 15 bases separated the two germline ends. CDR3 region: CASATGAASYEQYF. In DNA, the CDR3 is TGTGCCAGCGCCACTGGGGCCGCGTCCTACGAGCAGTACTTC.

There are a few counts of this clonotype. The chain links TRBV3-1 to TRBJ2-2; perhaps TRBD2 as D (6 bases). Per germline, CDR1 LGHDT and CDR2 YNNKEL (reference sequence). The CDR3 runs to 16 residues. Trimming left V 0 bases short and J 6 bases short, with 14 bases between. The CDR3 loop is CASSQDPRLVSGELFF. CDR3 nucleotides: TGTGCCAGCAGCCAAGATCCGCGACTAGTCTCCGGGGAGCTGTTTTTT.

This clonotype was found a few times. The rearrangement uses TRBV5-6 and TRBJ1-2; 8 positions match TRBD1. The CDR3 runs 18 residues. The germline gives CDR1 SGHDT, CDR2 YYEEEE. The ends lost 4 bases at V and 7 bases at J; junction bases unmatched: 21. The CDR3 DNA sequence: TGTGCCAGCAGCCCAGCCCGGGGGCAGGGGGCGCGATGGTCTGGCTACACCTTC. Encoded protein: CASSPARGQGARWSGYTF. The complete variable domain, with remaining parts taken from reference TRBV5-6 and TRBJ1-2, reads DAGVTQSPTHLIKTRGQQVTLRCSPKSGHDTVSWYQQALGQGPQFIFQYYEEEERQRGNFPDRFSGHQFPNYSSELNVNALLLGDSALYLCASSPARGQGARWSGYTFGSGTRLTVV.

This clonotype was counted at least ten times. Written as DNA, the CDR3 is TGTGCTAGTGGTTTGGTGGCTAGCGGCTACAATGAGCAGTTCTTC. Protein: CASGLVASGYNEQFF. This chain uses TRBV12-5 with TRBJ2-1, with 7 bases lining up with TRBD2. In germline, CDR1 is LGHNT, CDR2 FRNRAP. The junction had 2 bases not matched to a gene; V was cut back by 0 bases and J by 3 bases. The CDR3 is made up of 15 amino acids.

The CDR3 region has the DNA TGTGCCAGCAGTGAACGGGGGGCAGGTCAGCCCCAGCATTTT. Protein sequence: CASSERGAGQPQHF. The chain carries TRBV25-1 and TRBJ1-5, with D maybe TRBD1 (6 bases). CDR3 length: 14 residues. Germline-derived CDR1 and CDR2 are MGHDK and SYGVNS. Trimming cost V 2 bases and J 6 bases, with 11 bases left between them. The full variable domain, in which reference TRBV25-1 and TRBJ1-5 provide the parts outside the CDR3, is EADIYQTPRYLVIGTGKKITLECSQTMGHDKMYWYQQDPGMELHLIHYSYGVNSTEKGDLSSESTVSRIRTEHFPLTLESARPSHTSQYLCASSERGAGQPQHFGDGTRLSIL.